The clone carrying this TCR beta chain has at least ten counts. Its specificity is unknown. V lost 5 bases, J lost 3 bases, and 5 bases stayed unmatched. Germline CDR1 SNHLY, CDR2 FYNNEI. This CDR3 region has 15 residues. This sample is drawn from a study of early T cells in non-severe SARS-CoV-2 infection. Study-wide background: Bulk RNA isolated from unsorted whole blood underwent sequencing; chains were not paired. Study results and caveats: Using VDJdb, the matching emphasized anti-spike CD8 responses while missing private and CD4 specificities.

Unique molecular identifiers were added to individual cDNA molecules. TCRdb reprocessed the 5' RACE reads with MiXCR, giving one entry per CDR3 protein. In the table there are 80,000 to 95,000 distinct CDR3 sequences, 15% to 20% of which are singletons. The receptor's source is an adult who was a healthcare worker with PCR-confirmed SARS-CoV-2 infection or an uninfected control (not recorded which). The chain joins TRBV2 to TRBJ2-2; TRBD2 agrees at 8 bases. The sample consisted of whole blood, taken at baseline. The CDR3 sequence: CASSQSGSDTGELFF. DNA for the CDR3: TGTGCCAGCAGTCAAAGCGGGAGTGACACCGGGGAGCTGTTTTTT.